Shown below are 7 T cell receptor beta chains from a single sample sequenced in a study of T cell responses to AZD1222 COVID-19 vaccine. Profiling relied on immunoSEQ multiplex PCR, and the TCRdb table lists in-frame clones only, not all of them. The table lists nearly 110,000 clones, more than 70% of them singletons. The specimen was peripheral blood, collected on day 0 of AZD1222 vaccination. Receptors were obtained from an adult in good health.

This clone was counted a single time. The chain has TRBV9 and TRBJ1-1, with D perhaps TRBD1 (6 bases). This CDR3 comprises 15 residues. Trimming cost V 2 bases and J 4 bases, with 15 bases left between them. Germline assignment: CDR1 SGDLS and CDR2 YYNGEE. The CDR3 sequence is CASSVGGQGRTEAFF. The CDR3 coding sequence is TGTGCCAGCAGCGTGGGGGGCCAGGGACGCACTGAAGCTTTCTTT.

The V gene is TRBV20-1, the J gene TRBJ2-1; 8 positions agree with TRBD2. V lost 3 bases and J lost 0; bases outside the gene matches: 7. This CDR3 contains 16 residues. Germline assignment: CDR1 DFQATT and CDR2 SNEGSKA (reference sequence). This chain's CDR3 is CSASNPSGSSYNEQFF. The CDR3 nucleotides read TGCAGTGCTAGTAACCCCAGCGGGAGCTCCTACAATGAGCAGTTCTTC.

This clone was detected once. This sequence joins TRBV19 and TRBJ2-1; 12 nucleotides align to TRBD2. The ends lost 6 bases at V and 6 bases at J; junction bases unmatched: 9. The CDR3 extends over 16 amino acids. Germline V CDR1 and CDR2: LNHDA, SQIVND (reference sequence). The CDR3 DNA follows: TGTGCCAGTAGCACGCGACTAGCGGGAGCCATCAATGAGCAGTTCTTC. Translated: CASSTRLAGAINEQFF.

This chain uses TRBV7-2 with TRBJ2-1, with TRBD2 identical over 8 bases. Germline V gene data show CDR1 as SGHTA and CDR2 as FQGNSA. This CDR3 has 15 amino acids. After removal of 4 bases from V and 1 base from J, the junction contained 3 bases not matched to a gene. CDR3 in amino acids: CASSSSGRSYNEQFF. CDR3 sequence (DNA): TGTGCCAGCAGCTCCAGCGGGAGATCCTACAATGAGCAGTTCTTC.

V is TRBV5-1 and J is TRBJ1-2, with D tentatively TRBD1 (6 bases). V was clipped by 5 bases and J by 2 bases, with 19 bases between them. The CDR3 consists of 16 residues. Germline V gene sequence: CDR1 SGHRS, CDR2 YFSETQ. CDR3 nucleotides: TGCGCCAGCAGGAGGGGCAGGGGAAGCGCCAACTATGGCTACACCTTC. This sequence encodes CASRRGRGSANYGYTF.

The chain is built from TRBV4-3 and TRBJ2-1; 15 nucleotides line up with TRBD2. The CDR3 loop spans 17 amino acids. The trim removed 4 bases at V and 7 bases at J, leaving 8 bases unmatched. Germline V lookup: CDR1 LGHNA, CDR2 YSLEER. The CDR3 sequence: CASSLSYGTSGRNEQFF. DNA of the CDR3: TGCGCCAGCAGCCTATCCTACGGGACTAGCGGGAGGAATGAGCAGTTCTTC.

The J gene is TRBJ1-5, the V gene TRBV7-2; D may be TRBD1 (5 bases). Germline V gene lookup returns CDR1 SGHTA and CDR2 FQGNSA. CDR3 length equals 16 residues. V dropped 5 bases and J dropped 7 bases, with 21 bases sitting between them. The CDR3 loop reads CASSMSQGLGEQPQHF. The CDR3 coding sequence is TGTGCCAGCAGCATGTCTCAGGGACTTGGCGAACAGCCCCAGCATTTT.